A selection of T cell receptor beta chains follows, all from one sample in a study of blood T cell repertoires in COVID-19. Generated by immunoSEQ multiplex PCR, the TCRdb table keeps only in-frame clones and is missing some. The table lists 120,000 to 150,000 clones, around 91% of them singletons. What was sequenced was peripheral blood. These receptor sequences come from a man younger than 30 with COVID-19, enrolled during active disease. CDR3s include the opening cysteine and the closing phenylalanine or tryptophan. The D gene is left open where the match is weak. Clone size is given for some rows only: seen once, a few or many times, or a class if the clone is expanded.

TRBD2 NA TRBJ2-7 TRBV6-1 CASSEGREGLEQYF TGTGCCAGCAGTGAAGGGCGGGAGGGCCTGGAGCAGTACTTC
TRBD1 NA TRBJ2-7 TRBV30 CAWGSNPGQGFLRSYEQYF TGTGCCTGGGGTTCGAATCCGGGACAGGGTTTTCTCCGCTCCTACGAGCAGTACTTC
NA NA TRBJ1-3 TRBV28 CASSLETDSGNTIYF TGTGCCAGCAGTTTAGAAACAGACTCTGGAAACACCATATATTTT
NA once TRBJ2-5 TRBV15 CATGGQETQYF TGTGCCACAGGGGGCCAAGAGACCCAGTACTTC
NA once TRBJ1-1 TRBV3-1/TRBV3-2 CASSPGGGSGTEAFF TGTGCCAGCAGCCCCGGGGGAGGGAGCGGCACTGAAGCTTTCTTT
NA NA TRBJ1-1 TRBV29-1 CSVEGTVGEAFF TGCAGCGTTGAAGGGACTGTTGGGGAAGCTTTCTTT
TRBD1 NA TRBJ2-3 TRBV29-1 CSVGGPDTQYF TGCAGCGTAGGGGGCCCAGATACGCAGTATTTT
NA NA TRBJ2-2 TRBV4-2 CASSQPTNTGELFF TGTGCCAGCAGCCAACCTACGAACACCGGGGAGCTGTTTTTT
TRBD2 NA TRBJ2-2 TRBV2 CASKASPGRATGELFF TGTGCCAGCAAGGCTTCTCCCGGGAGGGCCACCGGGGAGCTGTTTTTT
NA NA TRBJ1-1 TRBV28 CASCGAVTEAFF TGTGCCAGTTGCGGGGCGGTCACTGAAGCTTTCTTT
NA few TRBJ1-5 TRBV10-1 CASSESLERSQPQHF TGCGCCAGCAGTGAGTCGTTAGAGCGAAGTCAGCCCCAGCATTTT
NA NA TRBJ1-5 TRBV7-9 CASSLDGNQPQHF TGTGCCAGCAGCTTAGACGGGAATCAGCCCCAGCATTTT
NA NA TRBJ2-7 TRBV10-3 CAINWDTSYEQYF TGTGCCATCAATTGGGACACCTCCTACGAGCAGTACTTC
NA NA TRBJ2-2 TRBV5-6 CASSLGGTGELFF TGTGCCAGCAGCCTAGGGGGAACCGGGGAGCTGTTTTTT
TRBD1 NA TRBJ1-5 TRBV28 CASRPKRLTGSNQPQHF TGTGCCAGCAGACCGAAGAGACTGACAGGGAGCAATCAGCCCCAGCATTTT
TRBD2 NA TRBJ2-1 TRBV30 CAWNVAGASYNEQFF TGTGCCTGGAACGTGGCGGGAGCGTCCTACAATGAGCAGTTCTTC
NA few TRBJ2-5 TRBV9 CASSVRSGETQYF TGTGCCAGCAGCGTCAGGTCGGGGGAGACCCAGTACTTC
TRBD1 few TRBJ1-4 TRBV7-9 CASSTGGTNEKLLF TGTGCCAGCAGCACAGGGGGCACTAATGAAAAACTGCTTTTT
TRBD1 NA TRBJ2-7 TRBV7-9 CASRNTQGALSYEQYF TGTGCCAGCAGGAATACCCAGGGGGCTCTCTCCTACGAGCAGTACTTC
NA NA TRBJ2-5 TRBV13 CASSLGASGQGRSEETQYF TGTGCCAGCAGCTTAGGCGCTTCAGGGCAGGGAAGATCAGAAGAGACCCAGTACTTC
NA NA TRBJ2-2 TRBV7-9 CASSPRKGLKTGELFF TGTGCCAGCAGCCCGAGAAAGGGGCTTAAAACCGGGGAGCTGTTTTTT
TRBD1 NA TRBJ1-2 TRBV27 CASSTGQRDGYTF TGTGCCAGCAGTACGGGACAGCGGGATGGCTACACCTTC
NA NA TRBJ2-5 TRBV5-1 CASSLDGQFQETQYF TGCGCCAGCAGCCTCGATGGACAGTTTCAAGAGACCCAGTACTTC
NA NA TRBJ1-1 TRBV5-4 CASSLPGHMNTEAFF TGTGCCAGCAGCCTGCCGGGACATATGAACACTGAAGCTTTCTTT
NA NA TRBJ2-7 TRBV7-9 CASSRGRGGYEQYF TGTGCCAGCAGCCGCGGACGAGGAGGCTACGAGCAGTACTTC
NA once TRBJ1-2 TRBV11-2 CASSGAVYGYTF TGTGCCAGCAGCGGAGCGGTTTATGGCTACACCTTC
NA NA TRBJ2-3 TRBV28 CASSLRDTQYF TGTGCCAGCAGTTTACGGGATACGCAGTATTTT
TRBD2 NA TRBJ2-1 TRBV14 CASSQATSGSRSYNEQFF TGTGCCAGCAGCCAAGCGACTAGCGGGAGTAGGTCCTACAATGAGCAGTTCTTC
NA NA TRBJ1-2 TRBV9 CASSTMTDGYTF TGTGCCAGCAGCACCATGACTGATGGCTACACCTTC
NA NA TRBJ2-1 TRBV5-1 CASSWPPGRPGNNEQFF TGCGCCAGCAGCTGGCCCCCCGGACGACCAGGGAACAATGAGCAGTTCTTC
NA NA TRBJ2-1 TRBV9 CASSVERERNNEQFF TGTGCCAGCAGCGTCGAGAGGGAGAGAAACAATGAGCAGTTCTTC
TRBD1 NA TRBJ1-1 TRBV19 CASSTAGGAPEAFF TGTGCCAGTAGTACGGCAGGGGGTGCCCCTGAAGCTTTCTTT
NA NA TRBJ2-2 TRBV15 CATAYQGTGELFF TGTGCCACCGCCTATCAGGGGACCGGGGAGCTGTTTTTT
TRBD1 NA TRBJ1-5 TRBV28 CASSLTGGNQPQHF TGTGCCAGCAGCCTGACAGGGGGCAATCAGCCCCAGCATTTT
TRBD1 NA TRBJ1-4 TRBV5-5 CASSPTGEGEKLLF TGTGCCAGCAGCCCAACAGGGGAAGGGGAAAAACTGCTTTTT
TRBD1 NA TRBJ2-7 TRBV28 CASSLTGGPFF TGTGCCAGCAGTTTGACAGGGGGCCCCTTCTTC
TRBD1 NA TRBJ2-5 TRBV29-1 CSVERLGTGGEETQYF TGCAGCGTTGAAAGACTTGGGACAGGGGGCGAGGAGACCCAGTACTTC
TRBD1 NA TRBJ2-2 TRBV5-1 CASSLDRTGGELFF TGCGCCAGCAGCTTGGACCGGACAGGCGGGGAGCTGTTTTTT
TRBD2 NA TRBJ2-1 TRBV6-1 CASSEFTGGLYNEQFF TGTGCCAGCAGTGAGTTCACGGGAGGGCTCTACAATGAGCAGTTCTTC